The 22 T cell receptor beta chains listed next were all sequenced from one sample in a study of T cell changes during pregnancy in multiple sclerosis. Assay used: immunoSEQ multiplex PCR; TCRdb lists only in-frame clones, some missing. The data hold tens of thousands of clones, with approximately 88% observed a single time. This specimen consisted of peripheral blood, obtained in the first trimester of pregnancy. The receptor source for this set is a female donor in good health, enrolled as a control in a pregnancy study.

This chain connects TRBV7-9 to TRBJ2-7; 11 bases match TRBD1. Trimming took 7 bases from V and 3 from J; bases not matched to a gene: 14. Germline V gene sequence: CDR1 SEHNR, CDR2 FQNEAQ (reference sequence). The length of the CDR3 is 17 residues. The CDR3 coding sequence is TGTGCCAGCACCGTTTTGGGGGTCGGGACAGGGGGCTACGAGCAGTACTTC. The encoded protein is CASTVLGVGTGGYEQYF.

The chain uses TRBV9 and TRBJ1-6; D remains ambiguous. The CDR3 is made up of 17 amino acids. Germline CDR1 reads SGDLS; CDR2 reads YYNGEE. V shed 0 bases and J shed 4 bases, with 14 bases lying between them. The CDR3 region has the DNA TGTGCCAGCAGCGTAGACCCGGGAAGCCTATATAATTCACCCCTCCACTTT. Amino acids: CASSVDPGSLYNSPLHF.

The chain recombines TRBV19 with TRBJ2-7; 7 bases align to TRBD1. Trimming at V came to 1 base and at J to 2 bases, leaving 2 bases not matched to a gene. The germline V gene encodes CDR1 LNHDA and CDR2 SQIVND (reference sequence). The CDR3 length is 14 residues. As DNA, the CDR3 is TGTGCCAGTAGTATAGGGGACAGACCCTACGAGCAGTACTTC. This encodes CASSIGDRPYEQYF.

The chain has TRBV4-3 and TRBJ2-2, with 9 nucleotides matching TRBD1. This CDR3 has 14 amino acids. The germline V gene encodes CDR1 LGHNA and CDR2 YSLEER. Losses at the gene ends were 3 bases for V and 5 bases for J; bases not matched to a gene: 1. In nucleotides, the CDR3 is TGCGCCAGCAGCCACGACAGGGGGACCGGGGAGCTGTTTTTT. It specifies CASSHDRGTGELFF.

This clone was detected only a few times. V gene TRBV7-9 combines with J gene TRBJ1-1; 7 nucleotides line up with TRBD1. The V gene's germline CDR1 is SEHNR and CDR2 FQNEAQ (reference sequence). The CDR3 consists of 13 residues. V trimming: 11 bases; J trimming: 1 base; junction bases outside the gene matches: 7. CDR3 amino acids: CAVTTGSNTEAFF. The CDR3 DNA follows: TGTGCCGTAACGACAGGGTCGAACACTGAAGCTTTCTTT.

This sequence joins TRBV30 and TRBJ1-1; D may be TRBD1 (6 bases). CDR1 is GTSNPN and CDR2 is SVGIG in the germline V gene (reference sequence). V lost 2 bases to trimming and J lost 2 bases, with 12 bases between them. The CDR3 extends over 14 amino acids. CDR3 sequence: CAWSSGRGNTEAFF. The CDR3 DNA is TGTGCCTGGAGTAGTGGCAGGGGAAACACTGAAGCTTTCTTT.

V is TRBV5-1 and J is TRBJ1-3; maybe TRBD1 (5 bases). From germline, CDR1 is SGHRS and CDR2 YFSETQ. The CDR3 extends over 16 amino acids. Deletions cut 0 bases from V and 0 bases from J, with 10 bases between. As DNA, the CDR3 is TGCGCCAGCAGCTTGGCCGGCGGGGGCTCTGGAAACACCATATATTTT. This codes for CASSLAGGGSGNTIYF.

This chain joins TRBV4-2 and TRBJ1-6, with 8 bases identical to TRBD1. CDR1 is LGHNA, CDR2 YNFKEQ, per germline. Germline trimming cut 0 bases from V and 3 bases from J; bases unmatched to any gene: 7. The CDR3 is 18 residues long. The chain's CDR3 is CASSQDIPGQGYNSPLHF. In DNA form, the CDR3 reads TGTGCCAGCAGCCAAGATATCCCTGGACAGGGCTATAATTCACCCCTCCACTTT.

The chain has TRBV5-1 and TRBJ2-3; 7 nucleotides line up with TRBD2. Trimming at V came to 4 bases and at J to 4 bases, leaving 9 bases not matched to a gene. The germline gives CDR1 SGHRS, CDR2 YFSETQ. The CDR3 contains 15 residues. The CDR3 here is CASSVGRASADTQYF. CDR3 DNA: TGCGCCAGCAGCGTTGGGAGGGCCTCCGCAGATACGCAGTATTTT.

The gene calls are TRBV2 and TRBJ1-2; D perhaps matches TRBD1 (5 bases). The CDR3 runs 16 residues. Germline assignment: CDR1 SNHLY and CDR2 FYNNEI. Trimming removed 6 bases from V and 3 bases from J, with 20 bases in between. CDR3 DNA sequence: TGTGCCAGCAGAGGTGTGGGGGGTCTTGAGCACTATGGCTACACCTTC. This sequence encodes CASRGVGGLEHYGYTF.

The chain is built from TRBV11-1 and TRBJ2-5; 16 bases align to TRBD2. This CDR3 has 18 residues. Per germline, CDR1 SGHAT and CDR2 FQDESV (reference sequence). V dropped 5 bases and J dropped 5; count of bases not matched to a gene: 11. The CDR3 nucleotides read TGTGCCAGCAGCATATCCGGGACTAGCGGGGGGGCCGGTGAGACCCAGTACTTC. It codes for CASSISGTSGGAGETQYF. The full variable domain, with the rest looked up from reference TRBV11-1 and TRBJ2-5, is EAEVAQSPRYKITEKSQAVAFWCDPISGHATLYWYRQILGQGPELLVQFQDESVVDDSQLPKDRFSAERLKGVDSTLKIQPAELGDSAMYLCASSISGTSGGAGETQYFGPGTRLLVL.

The chain couples TRBV9 to TRBJ2-3; maybe TRBD2 (5 bases). Germline values: CDR1 SGDLS, CDR2 YYNGEE. The CDR3 is 15 amino acids. Trimming left V 2 bases short and J 3 bases short, with 13 bases between. The CDR3 bases are TGTGCCAGCAGCGTTAGCGTCACCTTTACAGATACGCAGTATTTT. Amino acid sequence: CASSVSVTFTDTQYF.

This chain connects TRBV2 to TRBJ1-3, with D uncertain. CDR3 length equals 14 residues. Looked up from germline, CDR1 is SNHLY and CDR2 is FYNNEI. Trimming cost V 4 bases and J 3 bases, with 10 bases left between them. The CDR3 loop is CASSAQAGGNTIYF. The CDR3 DNA reads as TGTGCCAGCAGTGCGCAGGCGGGTGGAAACACCATATATTTT.

This sequence joins TRBV19 and TRBJ1-2; no clear D. The CDR3 consists of 12 residues. V gave up 3 bases and J gave up 5 bases, with 7 bases separating them. CDR1 and CDR2 from the germline V gene are LNHDA and SQIVND (reference sequence). The CDR3 sequence: CASSMRGYGYTF. The CDR3 region has the DNA TGTGCCAGTAGTATGCGGGGTTATGGCTACACCTTC.

The chain recombines TRBV7-8 with TRBJ2-1; D is ambiguous. Between the trimmed V and J ends, which lost 5 bases and 3 bases, there was a span of 14 bases. Germline V gives CDR1 SGHVS, CDR2 FQNEAQ. The CDR3 loop spans 15 amino acids. CDR3 sequence: CASSPSRVSYNEQFF. Written as DNA, the CDR3 is TGTGCCAGCAGCCCCTCACGGGTTAGCTACAATGAGCAGTTCTTC.

This chain links TRBV2 with TRBJ1-1; TRBD1 agrees at 12 bases. The ends lost 7 bases at V and 4 bases at J; junction bases unmatched: 4. This CDR3 spans 14 amino acids. Germline-derived CDR1 and CDR2 are SNHLY and FYNNEI. This chain's CDR3 is CASKGGQGATEAFF. CDR3 DNA sequence: TGTGCCAGCAAGGGGGGACAGGGGGCCACTGAAGCTTTCTTT. The full variable domain, rest sourced from reference TRBV2 and TRBJ1-1, is EPEVTQTPSHQVTQMGQEVILRCVPISNHLYFYWYRQILGQKVEFLVSFYNNEISEKSEIFDDQFSVERPDGSNFTLKIRSTKLEDSAMYFCASKGGQGATEAFFGQGTRLTVV.

The CDR3 spells CASSLGGGKTQYF. CDR3 nucleotide sequence: TGTGCCAGCAGCTTAGGGGGGGGGAAGACCCAGTACTTC. The genes are TRBV7-9 and TRBJ2-5, with 7 positions matching TRBD2. The V and J ends lost 1 base and 6 bases, in that order; junction bases with no gene match: 2. There are 13 residues in the CDR3. Germline V lookup: CDR1 SEHNR, CDR2 FQNEAQ (reference sequence).

This rearrangement joins TRBV19 to TRBJ2-7, with D tentatively TRBD1 (5 bases). Trimming took off 2 bases at V and 6 bases at J, with 8 bases between the two ends. Germline lookup yields CDR1 LNHDA and CDR2 SQIVND (reference sequence). The CDR3 is 12 amino acids. The CDR3 protein is CASSIQGSEQYF. DNA of the CDR3: TGTGCCAGTAGTATACAGGGAAGCGAGCAGTACTTC. The full variable domain, its missing parts supplied by reference TRBV19 and TRBJ2-7, is DGGITQSPKYLFRKEGQNVTLSCEQNLNHDAMYWYRQDPGQGLRLIYYSQIVNDFQKGDIAEGYSVSREKKESFPLTVTSAQKNPTAFYLCASSIQGSEQYFGPGTRLTVT.

This rearrangement joins TRBV5-8 to TRBJ1-5; no clear D gene. V lost 4 bases and J 4 bases, leaving 18 bases between the germline ends. In germline, CDR1 is SGHTS, CDR2 YDEGEE. This CDR3 spans 16 amino acids. The CDR3 DNA reads TGTGCCAGCAGCCCGCCGGGGAGTCCAAGGAATCAGCCCCAGCATTTT. Translating gives CASSPPGSPRNQPQHF.

This rearrangement joins TRBV5-1 to TRBJ2-1, with 8 bases aligning to TRBD1. V lost 5 bases to trimming and J lost 0 bases; unmatched junction nucleotides: 4. The germline V gene encodes CDR1 SGHRS and CDR2 YFSETQ. The CDR3 is 15 residues long. The CDR3: CASRMTGDSYNEQFF. As DNA, the CDR3 is TGCGCCAGCAGAATGACAGGGGACTCCTACAATGAGCAGTTCTTC.

V is TRBV4-2 and J is TRBJ2-4; TRBD2 matches at 10 bases. J was trimmed by 3 bases and V by 0 bases; bases with no gene match: 5. The CDR3 length is 17 residues. CDR1 is LGHNA and CDR2 is YNFKEQ in the germline V gene. The CDR3: CASSQDPSGGIKNIQYF. The CDR3 DNA reads as TGTGCCAGCAGCCAAGATCCTAGCGGGGGCATCAAAAACATTCAGTACTTC.

V and J are TRBV6-5 and TRBJ2-7; tentatively, D is TRBD2 (6 bases). CDR1 is MNHEY and CDR2 is SVGAGI in the germline V gene. Trimming took off 11 bases at V and 4 bases at J, with 6 bases between the two ends. This CDR3 comprises 9 residues. In nucleotides, the CDR3 is TGTGCCGGAGGGTACGAGCAGTACTTC. Translated: CAGGYEQYF.